The table lists the clone carrying this T cell receptor (beta chain) with many counts. The source of the sample is a study of T cell repertoires in cytomegalovirus infection. TCRdb passed the reads through MiXCR, listing each CDR3 protein once. The table shows around 290,000 distinct CDR3 sequences, with about 26% occurring only once. Source material: PBMCs. The clonotype comes from a human donor in good health (CMV status not recorded). Some clones in this sample may be carry-over from other donors' samples.

The CDR3 DNA is TGTGCCAGCAGGACGGGAGGAGACACAGATACGCAGTATTTT. Its translation is CASRTGGDTDTQYF. V gene TRBV6-2 or TRBV6-3 combines with J gene TRBJ2-3; the match to TRBD2 covers 7 bases. Losses at the gene ends were 6 bases for V and 2 bases for J; bases not matched to a gene: 5. The length of the CDR3 is 14 residues. CDR1 and CDR2 from the germline V gene are MNHEY and SVGEGT.